Presented here are 22 T cell receptor beta chains from one specimen sequenced in a study of CD8 T cells in Susac syndrome. When the RNA was reverse transcribed, random hexamers were used with an input of about 0.5 to 1 ug. TCRdb independently ran MiXCR on the immunoSEQ multiplex PCR reads; one entry per CDR3 protein. The sample carries about 200,000 distinct CDR3 sequences, more than 85% recorded once. The sequenced sample was CD8+ T cells from PBMCs. The receptors shown here come from a human donor with multiple sclerosis.

The CDR3 is CASSLGQGGNYGYTF. CDR3 nucleotides: TGTGCCAGCAGTTTGGGGCAGGGAGGTAACTATGGCTACACCTTC. This chain uses TRBV12-3 or TRBV12-4 with TRBJ1-2; the D gene is possibly TRBD1 (5 bases). CDR3 length: 15 amino acids. V lost 3 bases and J lost 1, with 12 bases in between.

This rearrangement joins TRBV4-2 to TRBJ1-2, with 8 bases lining up with TRBD1. The length of the CDR3 is 17 residues. V was clipped by 8 bases and J by 3 bases; unmatched bases: 17. Looked up from germline, CDR1 is LGHNA and CDR2 is YNFKEQ. CDR3 nucleotide sequence: TGTGCCAGCCTGGATAGCCGAGTAGGACAGGGCGACTATGGCTACACCTTC. Translation gives CASLDSRVGQGDYGYTF.

The V call is TRBV27, the J call TRBJ1-5, with 7 positions matching TRBD1. The germline gives CDR1 MNHEY, CDR2 SMNVEV (reference sequence). The trim removed 3 bases at V and 6 bases at J, leaving 8 bases unmatched. The CDR3 totals 15 residues. The DNA for the CDR3 is TGTGCCAGCAGTTTGACAGGGCTTGGGGGTCAGCCCCAGCATTTT. It encodes CASSLTGLGGQPQHF.

This clonotype was seen only a few times. The V gene is TRBV15, the J gene TRBJ2-7; D is undetermined. The CDR3 extends over 15 amino acids. Germline V gene sequence: CDR1 LNHNV, CDR2 YYDKDF (reference sequence). Trimming took off 3 bases at V and 2 bases at J, with 14 bases between the two ends. The CDR3 here is CATSSLQASTYEQYF. As DNA, the CDR3 is TGTGCCACCAGCAGTCTCCAGGCTTCGACCTACGAGCAGTACTTC.

The chain links TRBV5-6 to TRBJ2-7; D call uncertain. The CDR3 is 13 residues long. Germline CDR1 and CDR2: SGHDT and YYEEEE. Trimming pared 1 base from V and 4 bases from J, leaving 9 bases between. CDR3 region: CASSLRRRYEQYF. Here the CDR3 DNA reads TGTGCCAGCAGCTTGCGTCGGAGATACGAGCAGTACTTC.

The rearrangement joins TRBV4-1 to TRBJ1-2; D ambiguous. CDR3 length: 14 amino acids. V was cut by 7 bases and J by 8 bases, with 20 bases left in between. The germline gives CDR1 MGHRA, CDR2 YSYEKL. CDR3: CASTSSAGAGGYTF. In DNA, the CDR3 is TGCGCCAGCACTTCAAGCGCCGGCGCGGGCGGCTACACCTTC.

The CDR3 region has the DNA TGTGCCAGCAGCCCAGTGGGACAGAGATTGGATTTCTATGGCTACACCTTC. Its translation: CASSPVGQRLDFYGYTF. The chain carries TRBV13 and TRBJ1-2; 7 nucleotides line up with TRBD1. CDR3 length: 17 amino acids. Germline CDR1 reads PRHDT; CDR2 reads FYEKMQ (reference sequence). V shed 5 bases and J 4 bases; nucleotides not matched to a gene: 16.

The chain employs TRBV5-6 and TRBJ1-1, with D unresolved. The germline gives CDR1 SGHDT, CDR2 YYEEEE. This CDR3 is built from 12 residues. V lost 2 bases to trimming and J lost 5 bases, with 7 bases between them. The CDR3: CASSLRKTEAFF. In DNA form, the CDR3 reads TGTGCCAGCAGCTTACGGAAGACTGAAGCTTTCTTT.

The V gene is TRBV12-3 or TRBV12-4, the J gene TRBJ1-2, with D unresolved. V lost 3 bases, J lost 8 bases, and 22 bases lay in between. The CDR3 is 16 amino acids. Written as DNA, the CDR3 is TGTGCCAGCAGTTTTAGGACCGCCGGCCCGCGCTGGGGCTACACCTTC. Translation: CASSFRTAGPRWGYTF.

The J gene is TRBJ1-3, the V gene TRBV19; a weak D match, TRBD1 (6 bases). The CDR3 runs 13 residues. Trimming took off 8 bases at V and 1 base at J, with 9 bases between the two ends. Looked up from germline, CDR1 is LNHDA and CDR2 is SQIVND (reference sequence). CDR3 amino acids: CASEQGSGNTIYF. CDR3 in DNA: TGTGCCAGTGAACAGGGATCTGGAAACACCATATATTTT. Looking up the rest from reference TRBV19 and TRBJ1-3 gives the full variable domain: DGGITQSPKYLFRKEGQNVTLSCEQNLNHDAMYWYRQDPGQGLRLIYYSQIVNDFQKGDIAEGYSVSREKKESFPLTVTSAQKNPTAFYLCASEQGSGNTIYFGEGSWLTVV.

This clonotype was seen just once. The CDR3 DNA reads as TGCAGTGCTAGAGATAAGGCATCTTACGAGCAGTACTTC. As protein: CSARDKASYEQYF. The chain carries TRBV20-1 and TRBJ2-7; D unclear. CDR1 DFQATT and CDR2 SNEGSKA come from the germline V gene (reference sequence). CDR3 length: 13 amino acids. Trimming stripped 0 bases from V and 4 bases from J, with 10 bases between.

The gene calls are TRBV4-2 and TRBJ1-1; D call uncertain. The CDR3 sequence is 15 residues long. Looked up from germline, CDR1 is LGHNA and CDR2 is YNFKEQ. The germline V and J ends were trimmed by 0 bases and 5 bases, with 13 bases remaining between them. This chain's CDR3 is CASSQELTARTEAFF. As DNA, the CDR3 is TGTGCCAGCAGCCAAGAACTAACGGCGAGGACTGAAGCTTTCTTT.

V and J are TRBV2 and TRBJ2-3; D is perhaps TRBD1 or TRBD2 (5 bases each). The CDR3 has 15 amino acids. The ends were cut back, 4 bases at V and 2 bases at J, with 13 bases in the middle. The germline V gene has CDR1 SNHLY and CDR2 FYNNEI. The CDR3 DNA reads TGTGCCAGCAGTGTTATCGGGGCGCTCACAGATACGCAGTATTTT. It yields the protein CASSVIGALTDTQYF.

V and J are TRBV20-1 and TRBJ1-4; D gene uncertain. The V and J ends lost 1 base and 6 bases respectively, with 15 bases between them. CDR3 length: 15 residues. The germline CDR1 and CDR2 sequences are DFQATT and SNEGSKA (reference sequence). The CDR3 sequence is CSARGFPGGDEKLFF. The CDR3, as DNA: TGCAGTGCTAGAGGCTTCCCCGGCGGGGATGAAAAACTGTTTTTT.

The rearrangement links TRBV19 to TRBJ2-1; 11 nucleotides agree with TRBD2. Trimming cost V 8 bases and J 9 bases; bases outside gene matches: 12. Germline lookup yields CDR1 LNHDA and CDR2 SQIVND (reference sequence). The CDR3 sequence is 15 residues long. The CDR3 nucleotides read TGTGCCAGTGCCGCGGTACTAGCGGGAGTGTTTGAGCAGTTCTTC. Its protein is CASAAVLAGVFEQFF.

This clonotype was found a few times. This chain joins TRBV19 and TRBJ2-7; no clear D gene. Germline-derived CDR1 and CDR2 are LNHDA and SQIVND (reference sequence). The V end was cut by 4 bases, the J end by 5 bases, with 18 bases between. CDR3 length: 15 residues. The CDR3 loop is CASSTSLGMGHEQYF. For the CDR3, the DNA is TGTGCCAGTAGTACCTCTTTGGGGATGGGTCACGAGCAGTACTTC.

CDR3 region: CASSVRWEKETQYF. Here the CDR3 DNA reads TGCGCCAGCAGCGTGAGGTGGGAGAAAGAGACCCAGTACTTC. The chain combines TRBV5-1 with TRBJ2-5; a possible D gene is TRBD2 (5 bases). The CDR3 totals 14 residues. Trimming cost V 4 bases and J 3 bases, with 13 bases left between them. Germline V gene lookup returns CDR1 SGHRS and CDR2 YFSETQ.

The chain combines TRBV5-6 with TRBJ1-5; no definite D call. CDR1 and CDR2 (germline): SGHDT, YYEEEE. The ends were cut back, 1 base at V and 7 bases at J, with 9 bases in the middle. This CDR3 has 13 residues. The CDR3 loop is CASSLWDLQPQHF. DNA for the CDR3: TGTGCCAGCAGCTTGTGGGATTTACAGCCCCAGCATTTT.

The V and J genes are TRBV2 and TRBJ1-2; maybe TRBD1 (6 bases). With 6 bases removed from V and 8 bases from J, the gap between germline ends came to 19 bases. The germline V gene encodes CDR1 SNHLY and CDR2 FYNNEI. This CDR3 has 14 amino acids. The CDR3, as DNA: TGTGCCAGCAGGGCCCTACAGGGCCTTGGGGGCTACACCTTC. Residues: CASRALQGLGGYTF. The variable domain in full, completed from reference TRBV2 and TRBJ1-2, reads EPEVTQTPSHQVTQMGQEVILRCVPISNHLYFYWYRQILGQKVEFLVSFYNNEISEKSEIFDDQFSVERPDGSNFTLKIRSTKLEDSAMYFCASRALQGLGGYTFGSGTRLTVV.

This clonotype was seen just once. The chain recombines TRBV3-1 with TRBJ1-1; D call uncertain. V gave up 2 bases and J gave up 5 bases, with 12 bases separating them. The CDR3 is made up of 14 amino acids. CDR1 LGHDT and CDR2 YNNKEL come from the germline V gene (reference sequence). CDR3 sequence (DNA): TGTGCCAGCAGCCAATTGGGGTATGGTACTGAAGCTTTCTTT. Residues: CASSQLGYGTEAFF.

This clonotype turned up a few times. The rearrangement joins TRBV30 to TRBJ1-3; D gene unclear. Germline assignment: CDR1 GTSNPN and CDR2 SVGIG (reference sequence). Trimming shortened V by 4 bases and J by 0 bases, and 7 bases separated the two germline ends. The CDR3 spans 13 residues. DNA for the CDR3: TGTGCCTGGACAGATGACTCTGGAAACACCATATATTTT. It specifies CAWTDDSGNTIYF.

CDR3 nucleotide sequence: TGTGCCAGCGGTGGGGGGGGGTCCAATGAGCAGTTCTTC. Translation gives CASGGGGSNEQFF. The V gene is TRBV9, the J gene TRBJ2-1, with 7 bases lining up with TRBD2. Germline V gene sequence: CDR1 SGDLS, CDR2 YYNGEE. The CDR3 is made up of 13 amino acids. V was pared by 7 bases and J by 6 bases, with 7 bases of the junction left unmatched.